Sequencing of this T cell receptor (beta chain) was carried out in a study of shared clonotypes between healthy human individuals. Whole-study results and caveats: Against clonotypes common to all four donors, non-shared ones had lower generation probabilities. Large sequencing depth failed to make sorted-subset sequencing complete, rarefaction showed.

A note on this clone: Its cognate antigen is unknown.

In the naive CD8 group, cells lacked CD45RO and were positively selected for CCR7, so terminally differentiated effector memory CD45RA+ cells were left out. The authors split each subset's genomic DNA evenly across several immunoSEQ plates. TCRdb keeps only in-frame clones here, not all; method: immunoSEQ multiplex PCR. Here the sample spans millions of clones, roughly 94% being singletons. The origin of this receptor is a man in his late teens or twenties in good health. The sequencing input was naive CD8+ T cells sorted from blood.

The CDR3 coding sequence is TGTGCCAGCAGTTACGCGCTAGCGGGAACCGGGGAGCTGTTTTTT. Protein sequence: CASSYALAGTGELFF. The chain links TRBV6-5 to TRBJ2-2; 9 bases are a match to TRBD2. Germline-derived CDR1 and CDR2 are MNHEY and SVGAGI. The CDR3 is 15 amino acids. Unmatched junction bases numbered 3, after V lost 2 bases and J lost 5 bases.